The text below deals with one T cell receptor beta chain. Its antigen is unknown. Carried by the TCR beta cDNA libraries were unique molecular identifiers. With 1 to 10 million T cells as the source, some 510,000 cDNA molecules resulted. In TCRdb, the PCR reads were re-called with MiXCR into one record per CDR3 protein. Here the sample spans 600,000 to 700,000 distinct CDR3 sequences, around 60% being singletons. This sample is part of a study of post-analysis software for immune sequencing data. Study-level findings and limits: Controls' normalized Chao1 diversity significantly exceeded that of multiple sclerosis patients. Included in a set of about five TRBV segments more frequent in patients than controls were TRBV5-6, TRBV5-1 and TRBV20-1.

Germline V gene sequence: CDR1 SGHRS, CDR2 YFSETQ. The CDR3 has 12 residues. The V gene lost 0 bases and the J gene lost 5 bases, with 6 bases spanning the gap. V gene TRBV5-1 combines with J gene TRBJ2-7; D uncertain. The TCR sequence derives from a girl aged 2 to 9 with multiple sclerosis. Sample: blood. The CDR3 bases are TGCGCCAGCAGCTTGGCCAAAGACGAGCAGTACTTC. Translation gives CASSLAKDEQYF.